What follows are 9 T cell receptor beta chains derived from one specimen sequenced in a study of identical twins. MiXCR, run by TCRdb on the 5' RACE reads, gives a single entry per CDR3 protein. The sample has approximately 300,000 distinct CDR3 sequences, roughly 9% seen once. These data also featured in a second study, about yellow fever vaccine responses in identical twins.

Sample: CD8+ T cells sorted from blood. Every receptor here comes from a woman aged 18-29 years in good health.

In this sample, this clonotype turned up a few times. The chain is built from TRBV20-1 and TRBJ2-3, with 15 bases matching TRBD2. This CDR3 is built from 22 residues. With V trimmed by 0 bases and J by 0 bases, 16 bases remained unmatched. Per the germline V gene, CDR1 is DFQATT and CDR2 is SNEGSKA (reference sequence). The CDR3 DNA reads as TGCAGTGCTAGAGATTGGGGACTAGCGGGAGGTCTCCCCACCTCAAGCACAGATACGCAGTATTTT. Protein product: CSARDWGLAGGLPTSSTDTQYF.

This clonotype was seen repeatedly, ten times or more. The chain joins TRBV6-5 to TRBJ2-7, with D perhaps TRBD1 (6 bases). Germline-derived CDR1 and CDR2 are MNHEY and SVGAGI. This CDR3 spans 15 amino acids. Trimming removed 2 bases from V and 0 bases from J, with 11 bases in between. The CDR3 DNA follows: TGTGCCAGCAGTTACACAACAGGGAGCTCCTACGAGCAGTACTTC. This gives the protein CASSYTTGSSYEQYF.

CDR3 coding DNA: TGTGCCAGCAGCCAAGATTTAAACAGCTCCCCCGAGACCCAGTACTTC. Amino acids: CASSQDLNSSPETQYF. The chain has TRBV14 and TRBJ2-5; D call uncertain. The germline gives CDR1 SGHDN, CDR2 FVKESK. The CDR3 is 16 residues long. V shed 0 bases and J shed 5 bases, with 16 bases lying between them.

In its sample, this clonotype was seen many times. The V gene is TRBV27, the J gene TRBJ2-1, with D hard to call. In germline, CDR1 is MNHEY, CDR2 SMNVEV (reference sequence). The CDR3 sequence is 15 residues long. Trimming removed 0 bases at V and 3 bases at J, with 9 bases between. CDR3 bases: TGTGCCAGCAGTTTATCAGTATCCCTCTACAATGAGCAGTTCTTC. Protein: CASSLSVSLYNEQFF.

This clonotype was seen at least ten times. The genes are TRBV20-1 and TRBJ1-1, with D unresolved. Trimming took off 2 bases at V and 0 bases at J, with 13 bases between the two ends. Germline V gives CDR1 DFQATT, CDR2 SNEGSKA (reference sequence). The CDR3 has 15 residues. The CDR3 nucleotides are TGCAGTGCTAGATTTATCGCTGGTTTGAACACTGAAGCTTTCTTT. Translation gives CSARFIAGLNTEAFF.

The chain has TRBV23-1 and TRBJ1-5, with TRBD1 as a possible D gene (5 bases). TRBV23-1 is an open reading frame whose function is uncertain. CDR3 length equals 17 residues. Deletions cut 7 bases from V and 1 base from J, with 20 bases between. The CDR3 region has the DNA TGCGCCAGCAACCAAGTTCAAGGGGTGACGAGCAATCAGCCCCAGCATTTT. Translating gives CASNQVQGVTSNQPQHF.

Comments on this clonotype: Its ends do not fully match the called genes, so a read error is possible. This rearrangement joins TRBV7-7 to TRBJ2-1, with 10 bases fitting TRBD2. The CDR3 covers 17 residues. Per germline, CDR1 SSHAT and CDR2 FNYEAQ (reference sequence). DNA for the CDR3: TGTGCTAGCAGCTTAGAGCCTAGCGGGAGCTCCTACAATGAGCAGTTCTTC. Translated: CASSLEPSGSSYNEQFF.

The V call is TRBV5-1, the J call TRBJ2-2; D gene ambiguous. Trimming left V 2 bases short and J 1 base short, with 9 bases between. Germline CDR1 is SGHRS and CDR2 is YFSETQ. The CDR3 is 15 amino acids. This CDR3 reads CASSFGRKNTGELFF. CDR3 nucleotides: TGCGCCAGCAGCTTTGGCAGGAAGAACACCGGGGAGCTGTTTTTT.

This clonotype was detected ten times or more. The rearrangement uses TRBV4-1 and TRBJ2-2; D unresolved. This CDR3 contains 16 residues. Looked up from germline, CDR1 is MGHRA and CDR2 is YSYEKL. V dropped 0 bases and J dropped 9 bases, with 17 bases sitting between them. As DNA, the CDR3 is TGCGCCAGCAGCCAAGAGTCAGGTGGGGATTTCAGGGAGCTGTTTTTT. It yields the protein CASSQESGGDFRELFF.